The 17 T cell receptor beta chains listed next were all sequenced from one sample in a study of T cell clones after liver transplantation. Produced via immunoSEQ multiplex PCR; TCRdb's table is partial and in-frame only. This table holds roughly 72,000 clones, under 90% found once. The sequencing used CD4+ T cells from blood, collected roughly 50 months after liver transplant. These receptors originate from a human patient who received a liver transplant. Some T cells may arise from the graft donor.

Here the CDR3 reads CASSAQGTQNTEAFF. The CDR3 nucleotides read TGTGCCAGCAGCGCGCAGGGGACGCAGAACACTGAAGCTTTCTTT. The chain is built from TRBV7-2 and TRBJ1-1; the D gene is possibly TRBD1 (6 bases). The CDR3 consists of 15 residues. Germline V gene sequence: CDR1 SGHTA, CDR2 FQGNSA. Trimming took 5 bases from V and 1 from J, leaving 14 bases between them.

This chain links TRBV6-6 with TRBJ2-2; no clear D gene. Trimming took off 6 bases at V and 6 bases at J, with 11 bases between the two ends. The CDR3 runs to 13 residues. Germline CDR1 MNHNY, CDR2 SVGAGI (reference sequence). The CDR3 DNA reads TGTGCCAGCAGCCCCACCCGGCCCGGGGAGCTGTTTTTT. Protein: CASSPTRPGELFF.

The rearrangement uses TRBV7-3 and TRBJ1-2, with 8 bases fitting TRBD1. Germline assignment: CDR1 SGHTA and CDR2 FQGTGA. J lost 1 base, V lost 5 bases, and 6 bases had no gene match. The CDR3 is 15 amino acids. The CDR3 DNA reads TGTGCCAGCAGCGATTACAGGGGGGGTAACTATGGCTACACCTTC. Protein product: CASSDYRGGNYGYTF. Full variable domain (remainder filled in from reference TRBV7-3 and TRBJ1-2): GAGVSQTPSNKVTEKGKYVELRCDPISGHTALYWYRQSLGQGPEFLIYFQGTGAADDSGLPNDRFFAVRPEGSVSTLKIQRTERGDSAVYLCASSDYRGGNYGYTFGSGTRLTVV.

The CDR3 is CASSHPTTGTDTQYF. CDR3 DNA: TGTGCCAGCAGTCACCCAACGACTGGCACAGATACGCAGTATTTT. The V and J genes are TRBV6-6 and TRBJ2-3, with no clear D. The V end was cut by 5 bases, the J end by 1 base, with 13 bases between. This CDR3 is built from 15 residues. Germline V gene data show CDR1 as MNHNY and CDR2 as SVGAGI (reference sequence).

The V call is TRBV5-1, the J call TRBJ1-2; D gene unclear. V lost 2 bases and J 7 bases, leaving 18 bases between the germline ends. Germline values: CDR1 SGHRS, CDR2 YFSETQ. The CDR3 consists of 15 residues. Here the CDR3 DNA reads TGCGCCAGCAGCTTTAATGCACTCCTCGAGCGTGGCTACACCTTC. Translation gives CASSFNALLERGYTF. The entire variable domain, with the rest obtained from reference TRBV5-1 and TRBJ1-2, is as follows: KAGVTQTPRYLIKTRGQQVTLSCSPISGHRSVSWYQQTPGQGLQFLFEYFSETQRNKGNFPGRFSGRQFSNSRSEMNVSTLELGDSALYLCASSFNALLERGYTFGSGTRLTVV.

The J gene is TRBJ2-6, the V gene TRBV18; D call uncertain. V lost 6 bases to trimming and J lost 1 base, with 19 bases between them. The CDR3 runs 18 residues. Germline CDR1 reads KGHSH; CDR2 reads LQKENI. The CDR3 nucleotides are TGTGCCAGCTCGGTATCCTACACAGTTCAGTCTGGGGCCAACGTCCTGACTTTC. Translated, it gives CASSVSYTVQSGANVLTF.

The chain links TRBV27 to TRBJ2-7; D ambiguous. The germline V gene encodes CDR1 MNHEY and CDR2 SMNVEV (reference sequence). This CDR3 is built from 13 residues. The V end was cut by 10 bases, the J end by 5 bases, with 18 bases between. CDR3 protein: CAIRGWERNEQYF. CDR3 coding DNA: TGTGCCATCCGCGGCTGGGAACGAAACGAGCAGTACTTC.

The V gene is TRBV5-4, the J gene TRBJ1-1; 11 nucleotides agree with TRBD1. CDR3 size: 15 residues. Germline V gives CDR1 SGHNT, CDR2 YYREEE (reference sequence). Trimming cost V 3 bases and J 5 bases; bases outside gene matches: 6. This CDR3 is CASSSPGQGGTEAFF. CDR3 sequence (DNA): TGTGCCAGCAGCTCCCCGGGACAGGGGGGGACTGAAGCTTTCTTT. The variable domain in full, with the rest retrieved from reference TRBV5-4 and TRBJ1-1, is ETGVTQSPTHLIKTRGQQVTLRCSSQSGHNTVSWYQQALGQGPQFIFQYYREEENGRGNFPPRFSGLQFPNYSSELNVNALELDDSALYLCASSSPGQGGTEAFFGQGTRLTVV.

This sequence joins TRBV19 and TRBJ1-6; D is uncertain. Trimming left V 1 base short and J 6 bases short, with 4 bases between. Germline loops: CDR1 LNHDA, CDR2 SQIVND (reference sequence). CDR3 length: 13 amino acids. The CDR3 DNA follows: TGTGCCAGTAGTATAGGACCTAATTCACCCCTCCACTTT. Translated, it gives CASSIGPNSPLHF.

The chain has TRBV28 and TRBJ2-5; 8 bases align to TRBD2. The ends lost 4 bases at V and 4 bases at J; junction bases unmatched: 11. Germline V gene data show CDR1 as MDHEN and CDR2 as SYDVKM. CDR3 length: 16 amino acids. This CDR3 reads CASSSRVSGSRETQYF. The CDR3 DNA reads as TGTGCCAGCAGTTCCCGAGTCAGCGGGAGTCGAGAGACCCAGTACTTC.

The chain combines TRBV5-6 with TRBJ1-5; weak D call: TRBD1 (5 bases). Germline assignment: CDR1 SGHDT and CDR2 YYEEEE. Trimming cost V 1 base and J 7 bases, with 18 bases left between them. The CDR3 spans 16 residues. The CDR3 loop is CASSLRTPKGGQPQHF. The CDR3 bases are TGTGCCAGCAGCTTGAGGACACCGAAAGGAGGACAGCCCCAGCATTTT.

The CDR3, as DNA: TGCGCCAGCAGCCAGACCGCATACGAGCAGTACTTC. It yields the protein CASSQTAYEQYF. The chain joins TRBV4-1 to TRBJ2-7; D not certain. Germline CDR1 is MGHRA and CDR2 is YSYEKL. Trimming cost V 3 bases and J 4 bases, with 7 bases left between them. The CDR3 is 12 residues long.

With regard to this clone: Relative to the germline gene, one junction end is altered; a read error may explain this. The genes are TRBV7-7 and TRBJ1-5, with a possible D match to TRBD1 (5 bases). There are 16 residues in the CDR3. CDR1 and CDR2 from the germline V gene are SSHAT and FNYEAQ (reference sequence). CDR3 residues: CASRSKSGLGNQPQHF. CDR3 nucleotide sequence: TGTGCTAGCAGGTCAAAATCGGGGCTCGGCAATCAGCCCCAGCATTTT.

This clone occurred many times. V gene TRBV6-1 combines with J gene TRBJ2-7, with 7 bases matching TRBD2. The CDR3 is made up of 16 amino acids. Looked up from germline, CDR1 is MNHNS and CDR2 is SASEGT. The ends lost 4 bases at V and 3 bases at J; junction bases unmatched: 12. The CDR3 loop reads CASSVGRTRAVYEQYF. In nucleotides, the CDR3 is TGTGCCAGCAGTGTCGGTCGGACTAGAGCGGTCTACGAGCAGTACTTC.

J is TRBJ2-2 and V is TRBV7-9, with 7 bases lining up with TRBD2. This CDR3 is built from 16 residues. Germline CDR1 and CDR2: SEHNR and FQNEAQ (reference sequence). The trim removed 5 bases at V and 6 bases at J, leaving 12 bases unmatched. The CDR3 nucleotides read TGTGCCAGCAGCCCACGCCCGACGGGGGGTCCCGGGGAGCTGTTTTTT. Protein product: CASSPRPTGGPGELFF.

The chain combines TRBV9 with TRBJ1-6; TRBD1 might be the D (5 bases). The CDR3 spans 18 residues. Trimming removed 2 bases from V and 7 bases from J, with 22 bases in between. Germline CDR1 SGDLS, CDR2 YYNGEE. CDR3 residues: CASSVSTTSGRQNSPLHF. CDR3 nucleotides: TGTGCCAGCAGCGTCAGCACAACCTCGGGACGGCAGAATTCACCCCTCCACTTT.

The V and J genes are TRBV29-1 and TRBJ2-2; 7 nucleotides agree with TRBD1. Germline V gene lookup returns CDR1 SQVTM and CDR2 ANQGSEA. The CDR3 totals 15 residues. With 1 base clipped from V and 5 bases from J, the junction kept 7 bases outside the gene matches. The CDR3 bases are TGCAGCGTTGAAGTCAACAGGGGAGTAACCGGGGAGCTGTTTTTT. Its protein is CSVEVNRGVTGELFF.